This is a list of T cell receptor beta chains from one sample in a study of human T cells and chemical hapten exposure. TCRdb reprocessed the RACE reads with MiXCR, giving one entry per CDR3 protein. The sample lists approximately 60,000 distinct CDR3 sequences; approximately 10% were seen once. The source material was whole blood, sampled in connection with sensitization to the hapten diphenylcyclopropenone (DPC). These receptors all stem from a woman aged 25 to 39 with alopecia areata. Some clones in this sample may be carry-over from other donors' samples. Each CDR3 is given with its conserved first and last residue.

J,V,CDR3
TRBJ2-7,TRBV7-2,CASSPPPANYEQYF
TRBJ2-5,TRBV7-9,CASSSSGTGQETQYF
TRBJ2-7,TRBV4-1,CASSHARQGRNEQYF
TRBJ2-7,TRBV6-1,CASSGGRYEQYF
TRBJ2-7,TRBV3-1,CASSQGREYEQYF
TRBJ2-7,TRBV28,CASSLGTSYEQYF
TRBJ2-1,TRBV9,CASSVEAGDNEQFF
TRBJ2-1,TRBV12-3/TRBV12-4,CASSFLAGGQYNEQFF
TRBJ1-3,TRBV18,CASSPGSSGNTIYF
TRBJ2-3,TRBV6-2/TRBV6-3,CAKRNPGLAVTDTQYF
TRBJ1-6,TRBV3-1,CASSPFEGSSNSPLHF
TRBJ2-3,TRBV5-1,CASSSGLHMTDTQYF
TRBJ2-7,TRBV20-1,CSAREMYEQYF
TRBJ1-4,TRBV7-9,CASSSDRDEKLFF
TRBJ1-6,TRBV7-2,CASSFATDYSPLHF
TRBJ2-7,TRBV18,CASSPPTSGGQEQYF
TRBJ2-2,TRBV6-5,CATWSRGRTGELFF
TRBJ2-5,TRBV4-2,CASCQYTGTGQETQYF
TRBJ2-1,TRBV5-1,CASSLASQGDEQFF
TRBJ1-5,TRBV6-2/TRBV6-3,CASMDTNQPQHF
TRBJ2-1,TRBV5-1,CASSLGLAGLNEQFF
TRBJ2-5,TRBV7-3,CASSPDRNRETQYF
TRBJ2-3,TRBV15,CATSRQGRDTDTQYF
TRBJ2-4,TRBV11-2,CASSLTSGRHIQYF
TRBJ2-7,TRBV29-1,CSVLRKTGRLEEQYF
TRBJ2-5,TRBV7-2,CASSGGLAGPQETQYF
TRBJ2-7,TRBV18,CASSPPGPRREQYF
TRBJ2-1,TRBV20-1,CSARVASGSNEQFF